Following are 17 T cell receptor beta chains from one sample sequenced in a study of metastatic and nonmetastatic thyroid tumors. TCRdb re-called the PCR reads with MiXCR. The sample has 20,000 or so clones, approximately 23% seen once. No treatment of any kind had been given to any patient before thyroid surgery. The sample comprised tumor tissue. Receptor source: a female donor with papillary thyroid cancer or a benign thyroid nodule (not recorded which). Some clones in this sample may be carry-over from other donors' samples.

The gene calls are TRBV2 and TRBJ2-2, with no clear D. The V end lost 3 bases, the J end lost 5 bases, and 1 base lay between the germline ends. The V gene's germline CDR1 is SNHLY and CDR2 FYNNEI. The CDR3 sequence is 11 residues long. This CDR3 reads CASSDTGELFF. The CDR3 nucleotides are TGTGCCAGCAGTGATACCGGGGAGCTGTTTTTT. The whole variable domain, filled in from reference TRBV2 and TRBJ2-2, reads EPEVTQTPSHQVTQMGQEVILRCVPISNHLYFYWYRQILGQKVEFLVSFYNNEISEKSEIFDDQFSVERPDGSNFTLKIRSTKLEDSAMYFCASSDTGELFFGEGSRLTVL.

This clone was counted a few times. CDR3 sequence: CAIQKGPDTQYF. The CDR3 nucleotides are TGTGCCATACAGAAAGGGCCAGATACGCAGTATTTT. The chain has TRBV24-1 and TRBJ2-3; D remains ambiguous. The V end lost 11 bases, the J end lost 4 bases, and 12 bases lay between the germline ends. CDR3 size: 12 residues. Germline assignment: CDR1 KGHDR and CDR2 SFDVKD.

This clone was seen a few times. The chain combines TRBV6-1 with TRBJ1-2; D unclear. Looked up from germline, CDR1 is MNHNS and CDR2 is SASEGT. The CDR3 is 15 amino acids. With 7 bases removed from V and 1 base from J, the gap between germline ends came to 16 bases. This CDR3 reads CASNPHVSYNYGYTF. Here the CDR3 DNA reads TGTGCCAGCAACCCGCATGTCAGCTATAACTATGGCTACACCTTC.

The chain joins TRBV11-2 to TRBJ2-1, with 15 bases matching TRBD2. CDR1 and CDR2 (germline): SGHAT, FQNNGV. This CDR3 is built from 15 residues. With 4 bases clipped from V and 10 bases from J, the junction kept 5 bases outside the gene matches. The CDR3 region is CASSSGLAGGEEQFF. CDR3 nucleotide sequence: TGTGCCAGCAGCTCAGGACTAGCGGGAGGGGAGGAGCAGTTCTTC. The entire variable domain, with the rest obtained from reference TRBV11-2 and TRBJ2-1, is as follows: EAGVAQSPRYKIIEKRQSVAFWCNPISGHATLYWYQQILGQGPKLLIQFQNNGVVDDSQLPKDRFSAERLKGVDSTLKIQPAKLEDSAVYLCASSSGLAGGEEQFFGPGTRLTVL.

The chain combines TRBV19 with TRBJ1-4; 7 bases fit TRBD1. V was pared by 3 bases and J by 4 bases, with 5 bases of the junction left unmatched. CDR1 is LNHDA, CDR2 SQIVND, per germline (reference sequence). The CDR3 has 15 residues. The CDR3 sequence: CASSITGTVNEKLFF. The CDR3 region has the DNA TGTGCCAGTAGTATCACCGGGACAGTTAATGAAAAACTGTTTTTT.

This clone is deemed medium-sized. The V gene is TRBV6-2 or TRBV6-3, the J gene TRBJ2-7; 11 bases map to TRBD2. Germline-derived CDR1 and CDR2 are MNHEY and SVGEGT. The CDR3 is 17 amino acids. J lost 3 bases, V lost 6 bases, and 13 bases had no gene match. As DNA, the CDR3 is TGTGCCAGCAGCCAGGGACTAGCGGTCCACGGACGCTACGAGCAGTACTTC. Residues: CASSQGLAVHGRYEQYF.

The table lists this clone with many counts. Other nucleotide sequences in the sample specify the same CDR3. The V and J genes are TRBV7-8 and TRBJ2-1, with no clear D. The length of the CDR3 is 12 residues. CDR1 is SGHVS and CDR2 is FQNEAQ in the germline V gene. V was pared by 2 bases and J by 9 bases, with 8 bases between. CDR3 protein: CASSLPPGEQFF. The CDR3, as DNA: TGTGCCAGCAGCTTACCCCCAGGTGAGCAGTTCTTC.

Of note for this clone: A much larger clone sits a single nucleotide away, making a read error possible. The V gene is TRBV2, the J gene TRBJ2-5; D remains unclear. The CDR3 loop spans 16 amino acids. The V end was cut by 3 bases, the J end by 2 bases, with 16 bases between. The germline V gene has CDR1 SNHLY and CDR2 FYNNEI. CDR3 sequence (DNA): TGTGCCAGCAGTGAGCTTACAGTGGGCTGGCAAGAGACCCAGTACTTC. This sequence encodes CASSELTVGWQETQYF. The whole variable domain, remainder taken from reference TRBV2 and TRBJ2-5, is EPEVTQTPSHQVTQMGQEVILRCVPISNHLYFYWYRQILGQKVEFLVSFYNNEISEKSEIFDDQFSVERPDGSNFTLKIRSTKLEDSAMYFCASSELTVGWQETQYFGPGTRLLVL.

This clone was found a few times. V gene TRBV6-1 combines with J gene TRBJ2-7; D may correspond to TRBD1 or TRBD2 (5 bases each). Trimming took 2 bases from V and 0 from J, leaving 11 bases between them. The CDR3 is 15 residues long. CDR1 and CDR2 (germline): MNHNS, SASEGT. In DNA form, the CDR3 reads TGTGCCAGCAGTGAATTCTGGGACGGCTCCTACGAGCAGTACTTC. This gives the protein CASSEFWDGSYEQYF.

Only a few counts were recorded for this clone. J is TRBJ2-1 and V is TRBV20-1; 10 bases map to TRBD2. Germline V gene sequence: CDR1 DFQATT, CDR2 SNEGSKA (reference sequence). The V gene end was trimmed by 0 bases and the J gene end by 14 bases; junction bases not matched to a gene: 10. CDR3 length: 14 amino acids. CDR3: CSARDRTSGRGEFF. The CDR3 DNA follows: TGCAGTGCTAGAGATAGGACTAGCGGTCGTGGGGAGTTCTTC.

A remark on this clone: Other DNA sequences within the sample encode an identical CDR3. The J gene is TRBJ2-6, the V gene TRBV2; 7 bases fit TRBD1. The V and J ends lost 9 bases and 0 bases, in that order; junction bases with no gene match: 11. Per germline, CDR1 SNHLY and CDR2 FYNNEI. The CDR3 totals 17 residues. The CDR3 bases are TGTGCCAGTCGACAGGGATCAGCTAGCTCTGGGGCCAACGTCCTGACTTTC. Translating gives CASRQGSASSGANVLTF.

The sample holds many counts of this clone. The CDR3 nucleotides are TGCAGTGCTAGAGTCGGCAGGGGTTTGTACGAGCAGTACTTC. Translation gives CSARVGRGLYEQYF. The chain links TRBV20-1 to TRBJ2-7; D might be TRBD1 (6 bases). There are 14 residues in the CDR3. Germline values: CDR1 DFQATT, CDR2 SNEGSKA (reference sequence). Between the trimmed V and J ends, which lost 1 base and 4 bases, there was a span of 14 bases.

This clone showed up many times. The chain carries TRBV7-3 and TRBJ2-2, with TRBD2 identical over 15 bases. This CDR3 is built from 18 residues. From germline, CDR1 is SGHTA and CDR2 FQGTGA. V was clipped by 5 bases and J by 2 bases; unmatched bases: 6. The CDR3 nucleotides are TGTGCCAGCAGCCCCGGACTAGCGGGAGGGCCAAACACCGGGGAGCTGTTTTTT. Translation: CASSPGLAGGPNTGELFF.

This clone was detected ten times or more. Being one base from a much bigger clone, this may be a read error. The sample holds other DNA sequences that translate to the same CDR3. J is TRBJ1-4 and V is TRBV19, with D possibly matching TRBD1 (6 bases). The CDR3 loop spans 11 amino acids. Germline CDR1 is LNHDA and CDR2 is SQIVND (reference sequence). The DNA for the CDR3 is TGCGCCAGTAGTATAGGGGGACAACTGTTTTTT. This codes for CASSIGGQLFF.

This clone was detected only a few times. The chain links TRBV7-2 to TRBJ2-7, with D hard to call. V was pared by 0 bases and J by 0 bases, with 9 bases between. The germline V gene has CDR1 SGHTA and CDR2 FQGNSA. The CDR3 totals 15 residues. The CDR3 spells CASSLAFFSSYEQYF. Here the CDR3 DNA reads TGTGCCAGCAGCTTAGCTTTTTTCTCCTCCTACGAGCAGTACTTC.

This clone was found a few times. The chain uses TRBV28 and TRBJ1-2, with 7 bases lining up with TRBD1. In germline, CDR1 is MDHEN, CDR2 SYDVKM. V trimming: 5 bases; J trimming: 0 bases; junction bases outside the gene matches: 3. This CDR3 comprises 14 residues. Here the CDR3 reads CASSTGAANYGYTF. The CDR3 DNA reads as TGTGCCAGCAGTACAGGGGCGGCTAACTATGGCTACACCTTC.

The chain has TRBV5-1 and TRBJ2-3; D gene ambiguous. This CDR3 has 15 residues. Between the trimmed V and J ends, which lost 4 bases and 0 bases, there was a span of 12 bases. Germline V gene sequence: CDR1 SGHRS, CDR2 YFSETQ. Here the CDR3 reads CASSRTRISTDTQYF. DNA of the CDR3: TGCGCCAGCAGCCGGACCCGGATAAGCACAGATACGCAGTATTTT.